Included here is one T cell receptor beta chain sequence, with context. This clone's antigen is unknown. Base quality data are lacking; no much larger clone is found one base away. This specimen comes from a study of shared clonotypes between healthy human individuals (TCRdb year 2020). Regarding the complete study: A couple of women and three men aged 18 to 49 years were included in the cohort. Per donor, three plates each were used for CD4 naive and CD4 memory, two for CD8 naive, and one for CD8 memory. Blood TCR repertoires of a handful of healthy adults were deeply sequenced to estimate repertoire size and the extent of clonotype sharing between individuals. To increase sequencing depth and limit assay-specific biases, different laboratories used diverse techniques to prepare libraries and sequence TCR repertoires. Between about 0.94 and 8.9 billion PBMCs per donor were obtained by leukapheresis.

Using the deep immunoSEQ assay, TCR CDR3 regions were amplified from genomic DNA by multiplex PCR. Genomic DNA extracted from each cell subset was distributed evenly over all wells of several immunoSEQ 96-well plates, and each plate served as one replicate. Each replicate PCR for sorted subsets received about 220 ng genomic DNA, equal to tens of thousands of T cell genomes. The purified libraries were quantified using a Qubit 3.0 fluorometer, sized with a Bioanalyzer 2100, and then quantified again using the KAPA Library Quantification kit. A separate single-read 150-cycle Illumina NextSeq 550 flow cell was used to sequence each immunoSEQ 96-well plate. On the study's bioinformatics: Because only junctional sequences without quality scores were contained in the immunoSEQ output, filtering matching that applied to full-length reads could not be performed. Sequences were annotated with PyIR, a Python wrapper for IgBLAST v1.9, using IMGT germline references to assign V/J genes and CDR3. Reads were removed for weak V/J assignments (E-value above 1e-6), missing CDR3, stop codons, out-of-frame junctions, or ambiguous translated residues. V3J clonotypes were defined as sequences sharing an identical inferred V gene, J gene, and CDR3 amino acid sequence. The percentage overlap between two repertoires was calculated by dividing the number of shared unique clonotypes by the size of the smaller repertoire. RTK rarefaction, the Chao1 estimator, and Recon v2.1 estimates of unobserved clonotypes were used to assess repertoire richness. Generation probabilities for all TCRbeta clonotypes obtained by the gDNA method from a handful of donors were computed using OLGA. TCRdb holds this immuneACCESS table with in-frame rearrangements only. Some clones are missing; in checked studies, unresolved V genes explain under half, and the rest has no known cause. The DNA gave D and trimming, while V, J and clone size come from that table. This sample is represented by about 1.9 million clones; over 85% of them were singletons. The ten largest clones add up to roughly 1.7% of the sample.

CD8 naive samples were CD45RO-negative cells positively selected for CCR7, giving a CD45RA+CCR7+ population that excluded TemRA cells. The donors were healthy, HIV-negative adults who had no recently reported acute infections or vaccinations. Every donor was a Caucasian adult residing in Nashville, Tennessee, USA. Blood was obtained by leukapheresis, after which PBMCs were separated by Ficoll-Histopaque density gradient centrifugation and cryopreserved in liquid nitrogen vapor phase. Analytical flow cytometry was used to check the purity and quantity of every magnetically sorted T cell population. Each sorted fraction had its genomic DNA isolated and then quantified by UV absorbance on a Nanodrop 2000c. Trimmed from V: 4 bases; trimmed from J: 2 bases; junction bases lacking a gene match: 5. Reading from cysteine to phenylalanine, the CDR3 counts 16 amino acids. This entry keeps only the CDR3 DNA: 48 bases, framed from base 1. CDR1 SEHNR and CDR2 FQNEAQ were looked up in the germline V gene (reference sequence).

General study outcomes and caveats: Sampling was restricted to blood, and TCR repertoires in tissues likely differ from the TCR repertoires found in blood. When a handful of donors were compared, the shared fraction of clonotypes was about 5.4% for naive CD4, 3.5% to 4% for naive CD8, 2% to 2.5% for memory CD4, and 0.4% for memory CD8. Incomplete sequencing was indicated by rarefaction of sorted-subset datasets, despite the large sequencing depth. The genetic and exposure-history diversity represented was limited by the small number of donors. Compared with non-shared clonotypes, the clonotypes found in all four sorted-subset donors had higher generation probabilities. Pairwise subsampling indicated that sequencing depth was expected to affect the degree of clonotype sharing among donors. Naive subsets generally had larger estimated clonotype richness than memory subsets.

The sequence came from a man between 18 and 29 years old in good health. Some clones in this sample may be carry-over from other donors' samples. Material for sequencing was naive CD8+ T cells from PBMCs. Read against the paper, the sample's cell subset or site label means: CD45RA+CCR7+. The chain couples TRBV7-9 to TRBJ2-3; 11 middle bases align to TRBD2. The nucleotides read TGTGCCAGCAGCTACCGACTAGCGGGAAACACAGATACGCAGTATTTT. Its protein reads: CASSYRLAGNTDTQYF. Supplemented by the reference TRBV7-9 and TRBJ2-3 proteins around the CDR3, the complete variable domain is DTGVSQNPRHKITKRGQNVTFRCDPISEHNRLYWYRQTLGQGPEFLTYFQNEAQLEKSRLLSDRFSAERPKGSFSTLEIQRTEQGDSAMYLCASSYRLAGNTDTQYFGPGTRLTVL.